One T cell receptor beta chain is described in this entry. There are many counts of this clonotype. Per-base qualities were not stored, and no clone one base away is much larger. The CDR3 contains 16 residues, cysteine and phenylalanine counted. Only the CDR3 region is kept as DNA, spanning 48 bases read in frame from base 1. V has 3 bases trimmed and J has 4 bases trimmed; junction bases matching no gene number 1. Per the germline V gene, SGHTA is the CDR1 and FQGNSA is the CDR2. In the paper's terms, the treatment or condition label means: live attenuated yellow fever vaccine strain. PBMCs were isolated from peripheral blood using a standard Ficoll-Paque protocol. RNA from sorted memory subsets was extracted with the RNeasy Micro Kit. The record originates from a study of T cells after yellow fever vaccination (dated by TCRdb to the late 2010s). Background on the whole study: Staining for CD3, CD45RA, CCR7 and CD95 was used to sort memory subsets (EM, EMRA, CM and Tscm) on a BD FACS Aria III. Blood was drawn at multiple timepoints before and after primary and secondary immunization, with bulk PBMC replicates and cell subsets isolated. Memory subsets were sorted on days 0, 15 and 45 and at 18 months after primary vaccination, and on days 0, 15 and 45 after the 30-year booster. The cohort comprised two healthy male donors, one aged 18 to 29 and one aged 30 to 39 years. To track T-cell clones before and after primary and booster YFV17D yellow fever vaccination, bulk TCR alpha and beta repertoires were sequenced longitudinally. Libraries from fractions with low cell numbers were prepared with the SMART-Seq v4 Ultra Low Input RNA kit. Results the study describes overall, beyond this receptor: In the sorted memory subsets on day 0, nearly all vaccine-responding clonotypes were below the level of detection. Because only a couple of donors were included in the study, the extent to which the findings can be generalized is limited. A small fraction of clonotypes appeared in both the CD4 and CD8 compartments, likely as a result of convergent recombination. The secondary T-cell response was weaker than the primary response but faster, peaking on day 5 instead of day 15. Most clones expanded after primary vaccination (around 96% of CD4 and roughly 90% of CD8) were re-detected after the booster, suggesting that broad memory maintenance occurred. Computational filtering was required because FACS-sorted repertoires could contain abundant contaminating clonotypes from the bulk population.

TCR cDNA was synthesized by 5'RACE template switching, through which a universal primer site and unique molecular identifiers were introduced. Priming for cDNA synthesis came from both the TCR alpha and TCR beta constant segments. Two PCR steps were used to amplify libraries, with sample barcodes and sequencing adapters being added in the second step. Libraries were sequenced on Illumina HiSeq 2500 (2x100 bp) or NovaSeq (2x150 bp). On the study's bioinformatics: Demultiplexing of reads and collapsing into UMI consensus sequences were performed with MIGEC, and V(D)J alignment was carried out with MiXCR. Clonotypes responding to the vaccine were identified with edgeR on replicate PBMC samples, with the criteria of FDR below 0.01 and a log2 fold change above 5 up to day 15. Each bulk clonotype received a CD4 or CD8 identity based on whether the sequenced CD4 or CD8 repertoire contained that clonotype at higher abundance. To estimate how each clone was distributed across memory phenotypes, clonotype frequencies in memory subsets were weighted by the numbers of FACS-sorted cells. TCRdb ran its own pipeline on the public reads, namely fastp trimming at Q25 and MiXCR clone calling, and kept in-frame beta chains. Rows with one shared CDR3 protein collapse into an entry with the most common genes and DNA. TCRdb, rather than the study authors, made the V and J calls. The sample table records under 50,000 distinct CDR3 sequences; 5% to 7% of these occur just once. The top ten clonotypes cover more than 9% of the sample.

The source of this sequence is a man younger than 45 who received the YFV17D yellow fever vaccine. The source was PBMCs, either bulk or a sorted T-cell subset (CD4+, CD8+, memory, or dextramer-sorted; not recorded which), collected 45 days after the yellow fever booster vaccination. The chain links TRBV7-2 with TRBJ2-2; 14 nucleotides in the junction match TRBD2. The CDR3 in this case is CASSLGLAGVTGELFF. The bases read TGTGCCAGCAGCTTGGGACTAGCGGGGGTCACCGGGGAGCTGTTTTTT.